This TCR beta chain was obtained from a study of identical twins. Study observations and caveats: Analyses of zero insertions could, in part, be confounded by invariant MAIT and iNKT cells. Sequences that were out-of-frame, alpha and twin-shared displayed an excess of low generation probability.

A remark on this clonotype: Its antigen is currently unknown.

Template switching added a universal primer binding site, and final cDNA carried unique molecular identifiers. MiXCR was run by TCRdb on the 5' RACE reads, yielding one entry per CDR3 protein. The sample consists of approximately 600,000 distinct CDR3 sequences, under 8.5% of them appearing once. Germline-derived CDR1 and CDR2 are SQVTM and ANQGSEA. The CDR3 spans 15 residues. Trimming pared 0 bases from V and 6 bases from J, leaving 15 bases between. This sample also appeared in a second study, on yellow fever vaccine responses in identical twins.

This chain joins TRBV29-1 and TRBJ2-1; D uncertain. The TCR originated in a woman aged 18-35 years in good health. The sequenced sample consisted of PBMCs. CDR3 DNA sequence: TGCAGCGTTGAAGACACCCCGAGCAGCACCAATGAGCAGTTCTTC. Translation: CSVEDTPSSTNEQFF.